The clone carrying this T cell receptor beta chain was detected a few times. Its specificity is not known. The data stem from a study of CD8 T cells in ankylosing spondylitis. TCRdb analysed the 5' RACE reads with MiXCR anew, one entry per CDR3 protein. The top ten hold about 0.49% of the sample, which has 750,000 to 850,000 distinct CDR3 sequences, approximately 12% seen once. The germline gives CDR1 SGHRS, CDR2 YFSETQ. Trimming cost V 3 bases and J 0 bases; bases outside gene matches: 3. The CDR3 runs 16 residues. Whole-study findings and limits: Disease-associated clones were reportedly significantly overrepresented in matched ankylosing spondylitis synovial fluid. A TCR beta motif of eight or nine highly homologous variants seemed to mark ankylosing spondylitis blood.

Sequences were obtained from blood, either unsorted or a sorted T cell fraction (not recorded which). The receptor was isolated from a male donor with ankylosing spondylitis. The chain has TRBV5-1 and TRBJ2-3; 11 bases line up with TRBD2. The CDR3 region is CASSSGLAESTDTQYF. The CDR3 DNA reads TGCGCCAGCAGCTCGGGACTAGCGGAAAGCACAGATACGCAGTATTTT. Complete variable domain (other parts from reference TRBV5-1 and TRBJ2-3): KAGVTQTPRYLIKTRGQQVTLSCSPISGHRSVSWYQQTPGQGLQFLFEYFSETQRNKGNFPGRFSGRQFSNSRSEMNVSTLELGDSALYLCASSSGLAESTDTQYFGPGTRLTVL.